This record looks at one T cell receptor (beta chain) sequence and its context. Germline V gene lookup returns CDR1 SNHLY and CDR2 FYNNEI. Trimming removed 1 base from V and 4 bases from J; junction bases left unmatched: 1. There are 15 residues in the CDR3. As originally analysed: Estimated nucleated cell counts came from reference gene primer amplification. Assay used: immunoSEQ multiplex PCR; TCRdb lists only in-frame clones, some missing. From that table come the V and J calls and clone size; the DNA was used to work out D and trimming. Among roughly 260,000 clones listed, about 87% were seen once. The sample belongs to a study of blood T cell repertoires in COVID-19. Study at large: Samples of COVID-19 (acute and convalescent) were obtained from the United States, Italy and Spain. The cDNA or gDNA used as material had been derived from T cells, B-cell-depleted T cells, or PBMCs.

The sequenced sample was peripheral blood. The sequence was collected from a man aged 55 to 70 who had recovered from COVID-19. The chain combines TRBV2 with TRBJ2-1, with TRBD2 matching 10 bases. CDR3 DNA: TGTGCCAGCAGTGAAGGTAGCGGGGGGTACAATGAGCAGTTCTTC. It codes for CASSEGSGGYNEQFF.